This T cell receptor beta chain was recovered during a study of T-cell memory formation after mild COVID-19. Notes on the study in general: Mainly CM and EM harbored the contracting CD4+ clones; mainly EMRA harbored the CD8+ ones. A balance of CD4 and CD8 characterized clones contracting day 15 to 85, whereas later expanders leaned CD4+.

One entry per CDR3 protein, called by TCRdb with MiXCR from the 5' RACE reads. Counted here are roughly 550,000 distinct CDR3 sequences, around 21% occurring once; the ten biggest clones make up around 13%. Germline V gene sequence: CDR1 ENHRY, CDR2 SYGVKD. The V end was cut by 0 bases, the J end by 7 bases, with 13 bases between. The CDR3 has 15 residues. A word on this clonotype: Its target is unknown.

The chain carries TRBV10-3 and TRBJ1-5; D remains unclear. The sequence was collected from an adult woman who had mild COVID-19 (a few samples of this study predate the infection). Cell type and time point are not known. The material sequenced was PBMCs or a T cell subset sorted from them (not recorded which). CDR3 in DNA: TGTGCCATCAGTGAGTCGGTAATAAGGCAGCAGCCCCAGCATTTT. It yields the protein CAISESVIRQQPQHF.